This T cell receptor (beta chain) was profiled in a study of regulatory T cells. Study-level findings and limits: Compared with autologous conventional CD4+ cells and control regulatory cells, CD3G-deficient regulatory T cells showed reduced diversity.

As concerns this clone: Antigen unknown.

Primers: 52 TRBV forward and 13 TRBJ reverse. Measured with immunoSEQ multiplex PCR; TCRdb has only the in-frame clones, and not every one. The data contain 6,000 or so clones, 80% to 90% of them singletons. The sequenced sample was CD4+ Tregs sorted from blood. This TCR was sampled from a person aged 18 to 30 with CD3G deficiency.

CDR3 in DNA: TGCGCCAGCAGCGTTAGCGGGAGCCCCCCAGATACGCAGTATTTT. Translation: CASSVSGSPPDTQYF. The genes are TRBV5-1 and TRBJ2-3; TRBD2 agrees at 9 bases. CDR1 is SGHRS, CDR2 YFSETQ, per germline. This CDR3 has 15 amino acids. J was trimmed by 4 bases and V by 4 bases; bases with no gene match: 7.